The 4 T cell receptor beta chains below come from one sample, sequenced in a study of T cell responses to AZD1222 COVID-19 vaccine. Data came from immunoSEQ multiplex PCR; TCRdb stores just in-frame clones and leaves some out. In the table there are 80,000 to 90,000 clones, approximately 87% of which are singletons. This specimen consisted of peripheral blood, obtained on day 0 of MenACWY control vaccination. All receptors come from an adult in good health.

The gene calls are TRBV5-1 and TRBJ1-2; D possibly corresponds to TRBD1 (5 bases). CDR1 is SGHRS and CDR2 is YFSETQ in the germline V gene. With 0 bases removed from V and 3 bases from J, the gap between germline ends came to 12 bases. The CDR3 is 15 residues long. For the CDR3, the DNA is TGCGCCAGCAGCTTGGACGAATGGGGGTACTATGGCTACACCTTC. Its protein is CASSLDEWGYYGYTF.

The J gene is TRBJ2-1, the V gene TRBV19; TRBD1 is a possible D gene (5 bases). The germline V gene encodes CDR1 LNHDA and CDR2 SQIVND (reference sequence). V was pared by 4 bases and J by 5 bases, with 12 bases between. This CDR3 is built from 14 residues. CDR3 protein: CASSTVRRDNEQFF. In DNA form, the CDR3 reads TGTGCCAGTAGTACTGTGCGCAGGGACAATGAGCAGTTCTTC.

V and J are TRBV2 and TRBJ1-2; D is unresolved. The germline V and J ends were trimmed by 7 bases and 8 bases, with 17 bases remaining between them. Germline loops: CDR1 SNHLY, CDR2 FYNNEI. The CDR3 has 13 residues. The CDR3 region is CASTKQRSGGYTF. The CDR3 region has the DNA TGTGCCAGCACTAAGCAGAGGTCGGGCGGCTACACCTTC.

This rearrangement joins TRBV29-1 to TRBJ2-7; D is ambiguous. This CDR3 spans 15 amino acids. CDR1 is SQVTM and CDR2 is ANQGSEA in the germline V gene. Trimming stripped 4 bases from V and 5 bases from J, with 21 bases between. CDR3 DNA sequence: TGCAGCGTTGTTGGTGGGTTTGGCAGAAACGACGAGCAGTACTTC. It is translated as CSVVGGFGRNDEQYF.